This paragraph covers one TCR beta chain sequence. The antigen remains unidentified. The sample originates from a study of cytomegalovirus exposure and HLA in healthy donors. The CDR3 contains 15 residues. V lost 5 bases and J lost 0; bases outside the gene matches: 1. Germline lookup yields CDR1 SNHLY and CDR2 FYNNEI. Broader study findings: The dataset shows that most TCR sequences were rare, while some public TCRs occurred in many donors. Listed as cytomegalovirus-associated were about 160 TCR beta chains.

Clones were read by immunoSEQ multiplex PCR, and TCRdb kept only the in-frame ones, dropping some. This sample has around 250,000 clones, with about nine tenths found just once. Material for sequencing was PBMCs. This sequence joins TRBV2 and TRBJ1-3, with TRBD1 identical over 10 bases. This sequence was found in a woman aged 25 to 39 in good health and CMV-seronegative. Written as DNA, the CDR3 is TGTGCCAGCAGTTGGACAGGGGGCTCTGGAAACACCATATATTTT. The encoded protein is CASSWTGGSGNTIYF. The variable domain in full, completed from reference TRBV2 and TRBJ1-3, reads EPEVTQTPSHQVTQMGQEVILRCVPISNHLYFYWYRQILGQKVEFLVSFYNNEISEKSEIFDDQFSVERPDGSNFTLKIRSTKLEDSAMYFCASSWTGGSGNTIYFGEGSWLTVV.